The T cell receptor beta chain described here comes from a study of T cells in Graves' hyperthyroidism and ophthalmopathy. This clonotype showed up many times. Using RNA transcripts as the source, TCR beta CDR3 regions were amplified. Carried out on the TCR CDR3, a first-round RT-PCR used the HTBI primer set. Each CDR3 protein is one row after TCRdb ran MiXCR on the multiplex PCR reads. The sample holds 250,000 to 300,000 distinct CDR3 sequences; 13% to 15% are singletons and the top ten take around 30%. CDR3 length equals 15 residues. Trimming cost V 2 bases and J 2 bases; bases outside gene matches: 4. From germline, CDR1 is SEHNR and CDR2 FQNEAQ (reference sequence).

Sequencing was done on a sample of blood. The clonotype comes from a woman aged 50 to 65 with Graves' hyperthyroidism that later progressed to Graves' ophthalmopathy. J is TRBJ2-3 and V is TRBV7-9, with 7 bases that match TRBD2. DNA for the CDR3: TGTGCCAGCAGCTTACAAGCGGGGCTCACAGATACGCAGTATTTT. Its translation is CASSLQAGLTDTQYF.